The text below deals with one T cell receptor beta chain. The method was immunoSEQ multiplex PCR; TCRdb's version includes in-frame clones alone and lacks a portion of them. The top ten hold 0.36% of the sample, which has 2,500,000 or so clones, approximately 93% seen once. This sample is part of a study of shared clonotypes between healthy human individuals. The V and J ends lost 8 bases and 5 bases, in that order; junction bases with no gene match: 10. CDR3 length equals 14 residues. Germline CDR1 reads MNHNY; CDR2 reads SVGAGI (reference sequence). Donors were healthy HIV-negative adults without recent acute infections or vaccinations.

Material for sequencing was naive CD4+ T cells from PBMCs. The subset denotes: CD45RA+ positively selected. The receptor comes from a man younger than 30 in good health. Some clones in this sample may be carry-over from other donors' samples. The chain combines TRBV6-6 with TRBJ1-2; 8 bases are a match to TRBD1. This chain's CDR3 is CASYSLTGGYGYTF. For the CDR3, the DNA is TGTGCCAGCTACAGTCTAACAGGGGGTTATGGCTACACCTTC.